These T cell receptor beta chains were read from a single sample in a study of cytomegalovirus exposure and HLA in healthy donors. Data came from immunoSEQ multiplex PCR; TCRdb stores just in-frame clones and leaves some out. The specimen's table records some 30,000 clones. Material: PBMCs. These receptors were obtained from a woman in her forties in good health and CMV-seropositive. CDR3s include the opening cysteine and the closing phenylalanine or tryptophan. The order of the fields is D gene, clone size, J gene, V gene, CDR3 protein. A D gene is named only where the DNA matches it firmly. Clone size is given for some rows only: seen once, a few or many times, or a class if the clone is expanded.

-,-,TRBJ1-1,TRBV27,CASSSQLGRMNTEAFF
TRBD2,-,TRBJ2-7,TRBV7-2,CASSWGLAYEQYF
TRBD1,-,TRBJ1-2,TRBV5-1,CASSLQGRAGYTF
-,-,TRBJ2-1,TRBV7-6,CASSRPGSRAQFF
-,-,TRBJ1-2,TRBV10-3,CAISEGATKRGYTF
-,-,TRBJ2-7,TRBV5-4,CASSTAGQSSYEQYF
TRBD2,medium-sized,TRBJ2-5,TRBV15,CATSSLAGETQYF
-,-,TRBJ2-2,TRBV30,CAWSWGGATGELFF
TRBD2,-,TRBJ2-1,TRBV4-3,CASSLGSGRRNEQFF
-,-,TRBJ2-5,TRBV19,CASSRTQETQYF
TRBD1,-,TRBJ2-1,TRBV29-1,CSVGDRGSDNEQFF
-,-,TRBJ2-7,TRBV5-6,CASRGWGASYEQYF
TRBD2,-,TRBJ2-5,TRBV6-1,CASRVAGEETQYF
TRBD1,-,TRBJ2-7,TRBV6-9,CASSYSSGGHEQYF
TRBD2,medium-sized,TRBJ2-1,TRBV7-9,CASSSRGGDNEQFF
TRBD1,-,TRBJ2-7,TRBV2,CASSVGQRRGQQYF
TRBD2,-,TRBJ2-6,TRBV18,CASSPFGGDGANVLTF
TRBD1,medium-sized,TRBJ1-3,TRBV9,CASSAPPGTGGNTIYF
-,-,TRBJ1-1,TRBV30,CAWSAGFGTEAFF
TRBD1,-,TRBJ2-7,TRBV27,CASSWDRSAYEQYF
-,-,TRBJ1-1,TRBV18,CASSPDQDNTEAFF
TRBD1,-,TRBJ1-2,TRBV29-1,CSVVRDSAFGYTF
-,-,TRBJ1-1,TRBV7-2,CASSPPGLAEAFF
TRBD2,-,TRBJ2-5,TRBV2,CASSDGGTSGETQYF
-,-,TRBJ1-1,TRBV28,CATLRGWVTEAFF
-,-,TRBJ2-2,TRBV4-2,CASNPFWALTGELFF
TRBD2,-,TRBJ2-7,TRBV28,CASSRLAGGGLSYEQYF
-,-,TRBJ2-1,TRBV19,CASSLQDTYNEQFF
-,-,TRBJ2-7,TRBV14,CASSQDRGTLVYEQYF
-,-,TRBJ2-3,TRBV5-1,CASSGTSTDTQYF
-,-,TRBJ1-2,TRBV6-5,CASSYSAGETYGYTF
-,-,TRBJ1-1,TRBV7-9,CASSRTANTEAFF
TRBD1,-,TRBJ2-3,TRBV7-4,CASAYRTGPTADTQYF
-,-,TRBJ1-2,TRBV7-9,CASSLIGSVYGYTF
TRBD1,-,TRBJ2-7,TRBV19,CASRTGQDYEQYF
-,-,TRBJ1-2,TRBV4-1,CASSPLGGGNNYGYTF
TRBD1,-,TRBJ2-1,TRBV9,CASSRGQGAWNEQFF
-,-,TRBJ1-4,TRBV7-9,CASSPDITMEKLFF
TRBD2,-,TRBJ2-7,TRBV19,CASSSLAGGLGAYEQYF
TRBD2,medium-sized,TRBJ2-1,TRBV4-2,CASRDHAAGRGNEQFF